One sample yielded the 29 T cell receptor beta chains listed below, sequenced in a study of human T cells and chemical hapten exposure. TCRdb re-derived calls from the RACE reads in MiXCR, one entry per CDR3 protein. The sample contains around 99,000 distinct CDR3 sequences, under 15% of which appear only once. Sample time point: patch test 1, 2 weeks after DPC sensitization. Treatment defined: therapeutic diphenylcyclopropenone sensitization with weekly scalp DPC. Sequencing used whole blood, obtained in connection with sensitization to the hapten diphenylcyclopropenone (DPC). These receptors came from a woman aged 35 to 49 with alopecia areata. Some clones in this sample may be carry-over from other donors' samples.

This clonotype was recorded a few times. The CDR3 DNA follows: TGTGCCTGGAGTATCCGGGGGATCGGGGAGCTGTTTTTT. It specifies CAWSIRGIGELFF. J is TRBJ2-2 and V is TRBV30; possible D gene TRBD2, 6 bases. The CDR3 loop spans 13 amino acids. The germline V and J ends were trimmed by 2 bases and 7 bases, with 11 bases remaining between them. The germline gives CDR1 GTSNPN, CDR2 SVGIG (reference sequence).

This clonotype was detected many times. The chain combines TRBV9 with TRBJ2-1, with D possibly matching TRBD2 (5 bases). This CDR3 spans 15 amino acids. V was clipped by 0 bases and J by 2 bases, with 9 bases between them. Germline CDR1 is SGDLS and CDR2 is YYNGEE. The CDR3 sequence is CASSVEAGPYNEQFF. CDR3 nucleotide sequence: TGTGCCAGCAGCGTAGAGGCGGGCCCCTACAATGAGCAGTTCTTC.

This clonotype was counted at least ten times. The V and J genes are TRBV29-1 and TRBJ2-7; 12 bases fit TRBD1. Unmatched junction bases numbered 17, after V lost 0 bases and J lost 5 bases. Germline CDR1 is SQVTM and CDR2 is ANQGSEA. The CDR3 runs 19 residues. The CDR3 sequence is CSVEDRGTGGLGPSDEQYF. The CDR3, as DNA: TGCAGCGTTGAAGATCGGGGGACAGGGGGCTTAGGACCCTCTGACGAGCAGTACTTC.

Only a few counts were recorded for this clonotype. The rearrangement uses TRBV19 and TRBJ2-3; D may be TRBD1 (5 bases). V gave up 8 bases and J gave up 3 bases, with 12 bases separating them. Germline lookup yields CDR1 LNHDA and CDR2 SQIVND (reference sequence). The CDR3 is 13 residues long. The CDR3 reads CASRPDTTDTQYF. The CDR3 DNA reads TGTGCCAGTCGGCCGGACACGACAGATACGCAGTATTTT.

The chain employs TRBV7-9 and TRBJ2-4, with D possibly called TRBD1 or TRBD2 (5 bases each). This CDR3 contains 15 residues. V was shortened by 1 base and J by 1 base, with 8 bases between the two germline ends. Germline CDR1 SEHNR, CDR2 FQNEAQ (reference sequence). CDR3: CASSLVGTAKNIQYF. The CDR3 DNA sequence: TGTGCCAGCAGCTTAGTCGGGACCGCCAAAAACATTCAGTACTTC.

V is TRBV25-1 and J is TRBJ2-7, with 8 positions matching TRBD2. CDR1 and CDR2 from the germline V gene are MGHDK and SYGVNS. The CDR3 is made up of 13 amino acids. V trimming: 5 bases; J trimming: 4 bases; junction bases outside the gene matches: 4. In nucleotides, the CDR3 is TGTGCCAGCAGTCTCCCGGGGGGGTACGAGCAGTACTTC. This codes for CASSLPGGYEQYF.

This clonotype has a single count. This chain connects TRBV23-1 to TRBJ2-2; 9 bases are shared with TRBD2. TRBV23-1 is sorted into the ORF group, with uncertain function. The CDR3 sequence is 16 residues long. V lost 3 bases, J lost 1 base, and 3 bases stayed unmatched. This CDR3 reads CASSHLREGNTGELFF. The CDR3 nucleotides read TGCGCCAGCAGTCATTTGCGGGAGGGGAACACCGGGGAGCTGTTTTTT.

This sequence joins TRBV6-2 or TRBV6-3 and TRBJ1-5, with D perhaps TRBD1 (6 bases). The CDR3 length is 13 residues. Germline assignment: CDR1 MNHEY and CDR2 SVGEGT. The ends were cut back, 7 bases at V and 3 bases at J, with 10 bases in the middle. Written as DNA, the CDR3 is TGTGCCAGCATGACAGGCCTCAATCAGCCCCAGCATTTT. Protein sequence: CASMTGLNQPQHF.

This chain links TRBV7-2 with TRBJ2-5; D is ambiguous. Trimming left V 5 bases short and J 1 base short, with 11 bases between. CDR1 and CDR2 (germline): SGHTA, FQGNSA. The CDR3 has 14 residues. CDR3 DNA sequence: TGTGCCAGCAGCCGCGCAGGCCGCCAAGAGACCCAGTACTTC. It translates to CASSRAGRQETQYF.

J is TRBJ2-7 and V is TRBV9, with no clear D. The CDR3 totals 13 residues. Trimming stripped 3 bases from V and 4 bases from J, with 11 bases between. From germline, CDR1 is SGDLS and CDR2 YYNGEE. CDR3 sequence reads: CASSAPPGYEQYF. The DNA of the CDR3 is TGTGCCAGCAGCGCGCCCCCCGGTTACGAGCAGTACTTC.

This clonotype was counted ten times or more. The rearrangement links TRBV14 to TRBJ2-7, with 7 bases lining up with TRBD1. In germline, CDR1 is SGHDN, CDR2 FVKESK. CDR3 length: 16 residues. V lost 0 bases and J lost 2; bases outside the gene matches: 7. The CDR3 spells CASSQDSDRATYEQYF. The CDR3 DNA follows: TGTGCCAGCAGCCAAGATTCCGACAGGGCCACCTACGAGCAGTACTTC.

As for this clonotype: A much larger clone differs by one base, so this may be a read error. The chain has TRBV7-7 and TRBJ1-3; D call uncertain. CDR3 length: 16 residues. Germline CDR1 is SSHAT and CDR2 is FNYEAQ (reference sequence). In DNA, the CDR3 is TGTGCTAGCAGCCCCGGGCCCCTATCCTCTGGAAACACCACATATTTT. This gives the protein CASSPGPLSSGNTTYF.

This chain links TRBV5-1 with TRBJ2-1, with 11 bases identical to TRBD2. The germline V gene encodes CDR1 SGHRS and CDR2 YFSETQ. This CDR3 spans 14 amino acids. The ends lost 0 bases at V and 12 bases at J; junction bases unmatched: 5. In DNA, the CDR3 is TGCGCCAGCAGCTTGGAACTAGCGGGAGTATCGCAGTTCTTC. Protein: CASSLELAGVSQFF.

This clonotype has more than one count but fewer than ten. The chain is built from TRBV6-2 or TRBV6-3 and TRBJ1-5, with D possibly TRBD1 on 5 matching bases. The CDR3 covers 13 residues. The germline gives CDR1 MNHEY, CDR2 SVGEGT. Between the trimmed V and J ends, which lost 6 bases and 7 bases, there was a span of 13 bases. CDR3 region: CASSQDSYQPQHF. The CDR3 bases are TGTGCCAGCAGCCAAGACAGTTACCAGCCCCAGCATTTT.

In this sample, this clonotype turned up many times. CDR3 sequence (DNA): TGTGCCAGCAGTCCTGATATTTCGACAGATACGCAGTATTTT. Amino acid sequence: CASSPDISTDTQYF. This sequence joins TRBV12-3 or TRBV12-4 and TRBJ2-3; D is unresolved. This CDR3 is 14 amino acids long. Trimming removed 5 bases from V and 3 bases from J, with 12 bases in between.

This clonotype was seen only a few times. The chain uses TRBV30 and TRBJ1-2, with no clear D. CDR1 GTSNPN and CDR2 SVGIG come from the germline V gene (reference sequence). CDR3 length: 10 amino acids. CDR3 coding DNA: TGTGCTCGTGGCAACTATGGCTACACCTTC. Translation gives CARGNYGYTF.

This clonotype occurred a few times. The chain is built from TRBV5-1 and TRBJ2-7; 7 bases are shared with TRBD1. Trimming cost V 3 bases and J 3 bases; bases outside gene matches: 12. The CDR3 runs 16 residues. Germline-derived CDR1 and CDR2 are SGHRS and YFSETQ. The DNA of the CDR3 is TGCGCCAGCAGCTCCGTACAGGGACAGTCACACTACGAGCAGTACTTC. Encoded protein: CASSSVQGQSHYEQYF.

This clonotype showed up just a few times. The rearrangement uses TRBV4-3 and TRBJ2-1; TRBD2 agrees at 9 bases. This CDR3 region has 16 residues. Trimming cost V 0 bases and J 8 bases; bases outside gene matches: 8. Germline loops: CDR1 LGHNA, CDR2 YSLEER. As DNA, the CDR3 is TGCGCCAGCAGCCAAGACTGGCTAGCGGGAATCTATGAGCAGTTCTTC. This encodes CASSQDWLAGIYEQFF.

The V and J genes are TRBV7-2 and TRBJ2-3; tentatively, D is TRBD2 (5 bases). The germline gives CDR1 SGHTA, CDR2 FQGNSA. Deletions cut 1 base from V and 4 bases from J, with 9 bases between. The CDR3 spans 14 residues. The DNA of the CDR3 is TGTGCCAGCAGCTTAGGAGGGCCGGCAGATACGCAGTATTTT. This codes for CASSLGGPADTQYF.

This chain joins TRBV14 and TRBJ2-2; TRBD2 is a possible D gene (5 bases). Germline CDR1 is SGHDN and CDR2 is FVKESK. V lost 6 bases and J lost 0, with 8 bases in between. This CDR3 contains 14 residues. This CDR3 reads CASRPDSNTGELFF. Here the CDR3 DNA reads TGTGCCAGCAGACCGGACTCGAACACCGGGGAGCTGTTTTTT.

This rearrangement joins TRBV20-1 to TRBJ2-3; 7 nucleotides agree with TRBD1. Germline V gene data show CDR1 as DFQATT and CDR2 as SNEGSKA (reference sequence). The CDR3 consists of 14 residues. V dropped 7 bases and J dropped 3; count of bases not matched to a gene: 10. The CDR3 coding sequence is TGCAGTGTCATACAACCGACAGGGACAGATACGCAGTATTTT. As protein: CSVIQPTGTDTQYF.

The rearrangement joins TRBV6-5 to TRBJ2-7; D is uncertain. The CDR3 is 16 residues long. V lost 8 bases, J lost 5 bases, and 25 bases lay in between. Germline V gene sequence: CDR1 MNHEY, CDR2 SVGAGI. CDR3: CASARPAHPTHHEQYF. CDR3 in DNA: TGTGCCAGCGCCAGACCTGCTCACCCAACACACCACGAGCAGTACTTC.

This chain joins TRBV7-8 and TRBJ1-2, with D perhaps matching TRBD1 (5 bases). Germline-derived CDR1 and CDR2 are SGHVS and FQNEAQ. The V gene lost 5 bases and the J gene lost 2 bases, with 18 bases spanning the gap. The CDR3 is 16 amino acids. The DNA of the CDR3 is TGTGCCAGCAGCCCATACGAGACAGTTTCAAACTATGGCTACACCTTC. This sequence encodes CASSPYETVSNYGYTF.

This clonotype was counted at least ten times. In nucleotides, the CDR3 is TGTGCCAGCAGCCCCCGGCCGGGGGAGTTCACCGGGGAGCTGTTTTTT. As protein: CASSPRPGEFTGELFF. The chain recombines TRBV7-6 with TRBJ2-2; TRBD2 might be the D (6 bases). Per the germline V gene, CDR1 is SGHVS and CDR2 is FNYEAQ. The CDR3 has 16 amino acids. Deletions cut 5 bases from V and 4 bases from J, with 17 bases between.

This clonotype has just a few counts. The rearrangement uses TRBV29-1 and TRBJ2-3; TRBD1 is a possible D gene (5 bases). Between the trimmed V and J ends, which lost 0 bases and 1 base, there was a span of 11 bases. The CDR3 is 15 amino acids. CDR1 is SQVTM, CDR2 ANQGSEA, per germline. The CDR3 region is CSVEDLGRGTDTQYF. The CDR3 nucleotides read TGCAGCGTTGAAGATCTCGGCAGGGGCACAGATACGCAGTATTTT.

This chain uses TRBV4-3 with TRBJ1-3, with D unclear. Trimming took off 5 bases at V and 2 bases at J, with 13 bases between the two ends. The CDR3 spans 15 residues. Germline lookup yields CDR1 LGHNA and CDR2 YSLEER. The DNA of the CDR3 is TGCGCCAGCAGCGCCGGGAAAGGCGCTGGAAACACCATATATTTT. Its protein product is CASSAGKGAGNTIYF.

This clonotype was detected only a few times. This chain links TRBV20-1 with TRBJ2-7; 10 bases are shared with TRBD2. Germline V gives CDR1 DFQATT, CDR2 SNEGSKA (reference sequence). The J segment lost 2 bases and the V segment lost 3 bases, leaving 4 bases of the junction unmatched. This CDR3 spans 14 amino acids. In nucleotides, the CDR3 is TGCAGTGCTAGCCTCAGCGGGAGGGCCTACGAGCAGTACTTC. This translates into CSASLSGRAYEQYF.

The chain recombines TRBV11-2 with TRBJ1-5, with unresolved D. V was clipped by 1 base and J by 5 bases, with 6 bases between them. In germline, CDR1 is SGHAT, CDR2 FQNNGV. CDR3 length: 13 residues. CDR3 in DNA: TGTGCCAGCAGCTTAGGGGAGGATCAGCCCCAGCATTTT. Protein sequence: CASSLGEDQPQHF. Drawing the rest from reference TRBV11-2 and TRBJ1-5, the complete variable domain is EAGVAQSPRYKIIEKRQSVAFWCNPISGHATLYWYQQILGQGPKLLIQFQNNGVVDDSQLPKDRFSAERLKGVDSTLKIQPAKLEDSAVYLCASSLGEDQPQHFGDGTRLSIL.

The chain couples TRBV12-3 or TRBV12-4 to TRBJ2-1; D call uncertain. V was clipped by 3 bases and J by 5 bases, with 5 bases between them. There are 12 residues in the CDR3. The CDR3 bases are TGTGCCAGCAGTTTGTGGGACAATGAGCAGTTCTTC. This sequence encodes CASSLWDNEQFF.